The 17 T cell receptor beta chains below come from one sample, sequenced in a study of identical twins. TCRdb itself ran the 5' RACE reads through MiXCR, one entry per CDR3 protein. The data contain 600,000 to 700,000 distinct CDR3 sequences, around 21% of them seen just once; the ten biggest clones take up more than 4%. In addition, the sample was reused for a study of T cells expressing NK-cell markers.

Sequencing was done on a sample of PBMCs. The receptor set was obtained from a woman between 18 and 30 years old in good health.

The rearrangement uses TRBV9 and TRBJ2-7; 9 bases align to TRBD1. Germline V gene data show CDR1 as SGDLS and CDR2 as YYNGEE. This CDR3 comprises 14 residues. Trimming cost V 4 bases and J 2 bases; bases outside gene matches: 4. This chain's CDR3 is CASSMGQGAYEQYF. CDR3 DNA sequence: TGTGCCAGCAGCATGGGACAGGGCGCCTACGAGCAGTACTTC.

This clonotype was observed a handful of times. The chain carries TRBV12-3 or TRBV12-4 and TRBJ2-4; 15 bases map to TRBD2. J was trimmed by 4 bases and V by 6 bases; bases with no gene match: 10. The CDR3 extends over 18 amino acids. Here the CDR3 DNA reads TGTGCCAGCAGCCCTCAGGGACTAGCGGGGGGATGGAAAAACATTCAGTACTTC. It is translated as CASSPQGLAGGWKNIQYF.

This clonotype showed up just a few times. The chain recombines TRBV5-1 with TRBJ2-1; D might be TRBD2 (6 bases). Trimming took 4 bases from V and 5 from J, leaving 16 bases between them. The germline gives CDR1 SGHRS, CDR2 YFSETQ. The CDR3 is 15 residues long. Here the CDR3 DNA reads TGCGCCAGCAGCCCGCAGCGGGTTTCCAACAATGAGCAGTTCTTC. Translated, it gives CASSPQRVSNNEQFF.

The chain uses TRBV7-2 and TRBJ2-3; TRBD2 agrees at 11 bases. There are 15 residues in the CDR3. CDR1 SGHTA and CDR2 FQGNSA come from the germline V gene. V lost 4 bases to trimming and J lost 7 bases; unmatched junction nucleotides: 7. CDR3 nucleotide sequence: TGTGCCAGCAGCTCCGGGACTAGCGGAAGCTATACGCAGTATTTT. It yields the protein CASSSGTSGSYTQYF.

The CDR3 here is CASSVEGRGSTEAFF. DNA of the CDR3: TGTGCCAGCAGCGTAGAAGGTAGGGGAAGCACTGAAGCTTTCTTT. The chain joins TRBV9 to TRBJ1-1, with a tentative D call TRBD1 (5 bases). The V end was cut by 0 bases, the J end by 4 bases, with 13 bases between. There are 15 residues in the CDR3. Per germline, CDR1 SGDLS and CDR2 YYNGEE.

This clonotype was found a few times. The chain couples TRBV12-3 or TRBV12-4 to TRBJ2-7, with D perhaps being TRBD1 or TRBD2 (5 bases each). The CDR3 is made up of 15 amino acids. Deletions cut 8 bases from V and 0 bases from J, with 17 bases between. Written as DNA, the CDR3 is TGTGCCAGCCGAGGGAGAGGGACGGTCTCCTACGAGCAGTACTTC. It yields the protein CASRGRGTVSYEQYF.

The sample holds a few counts of this clonotype. This chain joins TRBV20-1 and TRBJ1-2; D gene ambiguous. This CDR3 comprises 10 residues. The V gene lost 4 bases and the J gene lost 8 bases, with 8 bases spanning the gap. The V gene's germline CDR1 is DFQATT and CDR2 SNEGSKA (reference sequence). The CDR3 nucleotides are TGCAGTGCTAAAGGGAGGGGCTACACCTTC. It encodes CSAKGRGYTF.

The chain carries TRBV29-1 and TRBJ2-6, with D perhaps TRBD2 (5 bases). V lost 6 bases and J lost 2, with 14 bases in between. The V gene's germline CDR1 is SQVTM and CDR2 ANQGSEA. CDR3 size: 15 residues. Here the CDR3 DNA reads TGCAGCGTGGTTGAGAGGGCGGCTGGGGCCAACGTCCTGACTTTC. This sequence encodes CSVVERAAGANVLTF.

This clonotype came up a few times. This chain connects TRBV3-1 to TRBJ1-2; tentatively, D is TRBD1 (5 bases). V was trimmed by 4 bases and J by 4 bases, leaving 13 bases between them. Germline CDR1 reads LGHDT; CDR2 reads YNNKEL (reference sequence). The CDR3 has 14 residues. In nucleotides, the CDR3 is TGTGCCAGCAGCCGCCGGAGCAGGGCCTATGGCTACACCTTC. Translated, it gives CASSRRSRAYGYTF.

The chain couples TRBV20-1 to TRBJ2-1, with D possibly called TRBD1 or TRBD2 (5 bases each). Germline V gene data show CDR1 as DFQATT and CDR2 as SNEGSKA (reference sequence). V dropped 7 bases and J dropped 0 bases, with 16 bases sitting between them. The CDR3 sequence is 15 residues long. CDR3 in amino acids: CSGQGGGSSYNEQFF. The CDR3 DNA is TGCAGTGGGCAGGGCGGTGGGAGCTCCTACAATGAGCAGTTCTTC.

The chain employs TRBV6-2 or TRBV6-3 and TRBJ2-5; no definite D call. CDR3 size: 14 residues. In germline, CDR1 is MNHEY, CDR2 SVGEGT. Deletions cut 5 bases from V and 2 bases from J, with 12 bases between. CDR3 nucleotide sequence: TGTGCCAGCAGTCCTTTACAGCTTCAAGAGACCCAGTACTTC. It yields the protein CASSPLQLQETQYF.

The chain joins TRBV4-3 to TRBJ1-5; weak D call: TRBD1 (5 bases). Germline CDR1 and CDR2: LGHNA and YSLEER. V was cut by 0 bases and J by 1 base, with 10 bases left in between. The CDR3 extends over 16 amino acids. CDR3 region: CASSQDLAGSNQPQHF. The CDR3 DNA sequence: TGCGCCAGCAGCCAAGATCTTGCAGGGAGCAATCAGCCCCAGCATTTT.

The chain combines TRBV6-5 with TRBJ1-1; D gene uncertain. Trimming stripped 8 bases from V and 0 bases from J, with 7 bases between. Germline V gives CDR1 MNHEY, CDR2 SVGAGI. This CDR3 contains 12 residues. The CDR3 sequence: CASWVLNTEAFF. The CDR3 DNA sequence: TGTGCCAGCTGGGTCTTGAACACTGAAGCTTTCTTT.

This chain links TRBV5-1 with TRBJ2-3, with unresolved D. The V gene's germline CDR1 is SGHRS and CDR2 YFSETQ. The CDR3 covers 13 residues. V gave up 3 bases and J gave up 8 bases, with 13 bases separating them. The CDR3 reads CASSSGLGPTQYF. DNA of the CDR3: TGCGCCAGCAGCTCCGGGCTGGGTCCTACGCAGTATTTT.

This clonotype was counted at least ten times. The rearrangement joins TRBV6-4 to TRBJ1-1; maybe TRBD1 (5 bases). The CDR3 covers 13 residues. Germline CDR1 MRHNA, CDR2 SNTAGT. The V and J ends lost 6 bases and 5 bases respectively, with 13 bases between them. This CDR3 reads CASRASGGTEAFF. The CDR3, as DNA: TGTGCCAGCAGAGCTAGTGGGGGGACTGAAGCTTTCTTT.

CDR3 coding DNA: TGTGCCAGCAGTAGCCTGGTCGCGGGGGCCCTTACCGGGGAGCTGTTTTTT. It translates to CASSSLVAGALTGELFF. The chain recombines TRBV6-1 with TRBJ2-2, with TRBD2 as a possible D gene (7 bases). This CDR3 is 17 amino acids long. The ends were cut back, 5 bases at V and 5 bases at J, with 21 bases in the middle. Germline V CDR1 and CDR2: MNHNS, SASEGT.

V usage is TRBV5-1 and J usage is TRBJ1-1; 7 bases match TRBD1. Looked up from germline, CDR1 is SGHRS and CDR2 is YFSETQ. Trimming at V came to 4 bases and at J to 4 bases, leaving 13 bases not matched to a gene. CDR3 length: 16 residues. CDR3 sequence: CASSRIVGGAFTEAFF. DNA for the CDR3: TGCGCCAGCAGCCGCATCGTAGGGGGCGCATTCACTGAAGCTTTCTTT.